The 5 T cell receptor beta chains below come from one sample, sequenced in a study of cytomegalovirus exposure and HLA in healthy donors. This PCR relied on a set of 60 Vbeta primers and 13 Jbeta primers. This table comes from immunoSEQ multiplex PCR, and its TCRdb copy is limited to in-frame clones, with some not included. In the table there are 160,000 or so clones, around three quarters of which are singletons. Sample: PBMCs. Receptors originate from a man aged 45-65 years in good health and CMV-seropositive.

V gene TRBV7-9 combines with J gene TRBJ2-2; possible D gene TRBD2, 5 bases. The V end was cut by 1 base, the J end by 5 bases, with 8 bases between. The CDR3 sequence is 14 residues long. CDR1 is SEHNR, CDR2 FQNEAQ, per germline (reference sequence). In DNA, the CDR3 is TGTGCCAGCAGCTTAGTAGGCGGGACCGGGGAGCTGTTTTTT. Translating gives CASSLVGGTGELFF.

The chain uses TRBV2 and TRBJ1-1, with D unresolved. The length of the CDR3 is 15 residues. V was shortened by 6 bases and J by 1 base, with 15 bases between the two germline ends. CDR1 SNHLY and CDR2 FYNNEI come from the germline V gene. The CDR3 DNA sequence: TGTGCCAGCAGCCCCGAGTTCCGAGGGAACACTGAAGCTTTCTTT. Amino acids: CASSPEFRGNTEAFF.

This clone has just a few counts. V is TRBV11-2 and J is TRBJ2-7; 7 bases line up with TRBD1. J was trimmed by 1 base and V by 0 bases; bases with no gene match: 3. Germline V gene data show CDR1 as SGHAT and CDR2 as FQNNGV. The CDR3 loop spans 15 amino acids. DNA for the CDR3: TGTGCCAGCAGCTTAGAGACAGGGCTATCCTACGAGCAGTACTTC. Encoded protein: CASSLETGLSYEQYF.

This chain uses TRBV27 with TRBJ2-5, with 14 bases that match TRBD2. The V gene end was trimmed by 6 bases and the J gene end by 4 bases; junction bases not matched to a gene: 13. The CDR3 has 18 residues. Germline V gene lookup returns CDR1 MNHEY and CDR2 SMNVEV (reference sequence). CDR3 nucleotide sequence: TGTGCCAGCAGCCGAGAACGACTAGCGGGGGGGCCAGGAGAGACCCAGTACTTC. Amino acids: CASSRERLAGGPGETQYF.

CDR3 sequence reads: CARSYRVNEQFF. The DNA for the CDR3 is TGTGCCAGAAGCTACAGGGTAAATGAGCAGTTCTTC. V is TRBV5-3 and J is TRBJ2-1, with D possibly TRBD1 on 6 matching bases. TRBV5-3 is labeled an ORF, and its function is uncertain. The CDR3 has 12 residues. Trimming removed 3 bases at V and 7 bases at J, with 8 bases between.